One and the same sample provided the 6 T cell receptor beta chains below, sequenced in a study of radiotherapy plus CTLA-4 blockade in lung cancer. Libraries were prepared by immunoSEQ multiplex PCR; TCRdb keeps only in-frame clonotypes and omits some of them. The sample gives around 95,000 clones, about 80% of which show up once; around 0.79% is in the top ten. This material consisted of peripheral blood, taken from a patient treated with radiotherapy plus ipilimumab. Receptors originate from a human donor with non-small cell lung cancer who had stable disease on radiotherapy plus ipilimumab.

CDR3 sequence (DNA): TGTGCCAGCAGCTTCAAGGCGCAAGAGACCCAGTACTTC. This gives the protein CASSFKAQETQYF. The rearrangement joins TRBV5-6 to TRBJ2-5; D not certain. The ends were cut back, 2 bases at V and 2 bases at J, with 7 bases in the middle. The CDR3 loop spans 13 amino acids. Per the germline V gene, CDR1 is SGHDT and CDR2 is YYEEEE.

This chain joins TRBV7-2 and TRBJ1-1, with D tentatively TRBD1 (5 bases). V was cut by 4 bases and J by 6 bases, with 15 bases left in between. The CDR3 sequence is 14 residues long. Germline CDR1 reads SGHTA; CDR2 reads FQGNSA. CDR3 bases: TGTGCCAGCAGCTCCCTGGGGCAACGCTCTGAAGCTTTCTTT. Its translation is CASSSLGQRSEAFF.

This clone is a singleton in its sample. The chain recombines TRBV27 with TRBJ2-1, with 7 bases fitting TRBD2. The CDR3 spans 16 residues. Germline CDR1 is MNHEY and CDR2 is SMNVEV (reference sequence). V lost 0 bases and J lost 0; bases outside the gene matches: 2. The CDR3 spells CASSLSSGLSYNEQFF. Here the CDR3 DNA reads TGTGCCAGCAGTTTATCTAGCGGGCTCTCCTACAATGAGCAGTTCTTC.

This rearrangement joins TRBV7-8 to TRBJ2-5; D gene unclear. In germline, CDR1 is SGHVS, CDR2 FQNEAQ. The germline V and J ends were trimmed by 8 bases and 1 base, with 8 bases remaining between them. This CDR3 comprises 12 residues. The CDR3 DNA follows: TGTGCCAGCGTCGGGTTCCAAGAGACCCAGTACTTC. It translates to CASVGFQETQYF.

The chain joins TRBV6-5 to TRBJ2-5; 7 bases fit TRBD1. V gave up 6 bases and J gave up 9 bases; unmatched junction bases: 1. Germline V gene sequence: CDR1 MNHEY, CDR2 SVGAGI. The CDR3 runs 10 residues. CDR3 DNA sequence: TGTGCCAGCAGGCAGGGGGCCCAGTACTTC. Translating gives CASRQGAQYF.

V and J are TRBV6-8 and TRBJ2-2; D is possibly TRBD1 (6 bases). The length of the CDR3 is 15 residues. Germline lookup yields CDR1 MNHGY and CDR2 SAAAGT. The V gene lost 7 bases and the J gene lost 3 bases, with 15 bases spanning the gap. The CDR3: CASNFKQGYTGELFF. The CDR3 coding sequence is TGTGCCAGCAATTTTAAACAGGGATACACCGGGGAGCTGTTTTTT.